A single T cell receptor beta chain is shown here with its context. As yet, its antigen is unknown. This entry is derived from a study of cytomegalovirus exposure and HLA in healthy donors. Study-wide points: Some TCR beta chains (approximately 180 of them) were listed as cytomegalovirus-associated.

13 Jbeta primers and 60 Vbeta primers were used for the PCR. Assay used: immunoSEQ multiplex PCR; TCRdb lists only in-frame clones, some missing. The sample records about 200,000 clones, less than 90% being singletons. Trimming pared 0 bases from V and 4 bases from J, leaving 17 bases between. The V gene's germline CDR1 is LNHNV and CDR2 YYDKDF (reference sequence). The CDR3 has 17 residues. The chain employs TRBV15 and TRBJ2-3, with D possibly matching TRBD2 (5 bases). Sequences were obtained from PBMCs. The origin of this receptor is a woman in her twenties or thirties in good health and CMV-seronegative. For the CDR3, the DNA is TGTGCCACCAGCAGAGATCGGGGTCCTGGCGGTGCAGATACGCAGTATTTT. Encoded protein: CATSRDRGPGGADTQYF.